Following are 27 T cell receptor beta chains from one sample sequenced in a study of naive CD8 T cells in extremely preterm neonates. The protocol was immunoSEQ multiplex PCR, while the TCRdb copy is restricted to in-frame clones and leaves out a portion. The sample lists about 7,900 clones; more than 95% were seen once. Sequencing was done on a sample of naive CD8+ T cells from blood. Receptor source: a human donor in good health.

This rearrangement joins TRBV12-5 to TRBJ1-2; TRBD1 matches 11 bases. J gave up 4 bases and V 1 base, and 8 bases lay outside the gene matches. Germline CDR1 and CDR2: LGHNT and FRNRAP. The CDR3 runs 17 residues. This CDR3 is CASGLEERTGGFYGYTF. The DNA of the CDR3 is TGTGCTAGTGGTTTGGAGGAAAGGACAGGGGGCTTCTATGGCTACACCTTC.

V is TRBV11-3 and J is TRBJ2-1; TRBD2 matches 14 bases. The length of the CDR3 is 15 residues. The V segment lost 5 bases and the J segment 10 bases; nucleotides outside the gene matches: 7. The germline CDR1 and CDR2 sequences are SGHNT and YENEEA. This CDR3 reads CASSHPGLAGVEQFF. In DNA form, the CDR3 reads TGTGCCAGCAGCCACCCGGGACTAGCGGGAGTGGAGCAGTTCTTC.

This clone was detected only once. This chain connects TRBV11-1 to TRBJ2-5; 9 bases line up with TRBD1. CDR1 is SGHAT and CDR2 is FQDESV in the germline V gene (reference sequence). The CDR3 is 14 residues long. Unmatched junction bases numbered 7, after V lost 6 bases and J lost 5 bases. The CDR3, as DNA: TGTGCCAGCAGATATTGGACAGGGGAGGAGACCCAGTACTTC. Protein product: CASRYWTGEETQYF.

This clone was seen a single time. The rearrangement joins TRBV27 to TRBJ1-1; tentative D call: TRBD1 (6 bases). V shed 6 bases and J shed 4 bases, with 12 bases lying between them. CDR1 MNHEY and CDR2 SMNVEV come from the germline V gene (reference sequence). This CDR3 is built from 13 residues. This CDR3 is CASRQAGATEAFF. The CDR3, as DNA: TGTGCCAGCAGGCAAGCAGGGGCCACTGAAGCTTTCTTT.

The chain is built from TRBV7-8 and TRBJ2-5, with a tentative D call TRBD2 (6 bases). The CDR3 sequence is 15 residues long. The germline V gene encodes CDR1 SGHVS and CDR2 FQNEAQ. V was pared by 1 base and J by 2 bases, with 11 bases between. DNA of the CDR3: TGTGCCAGCAGCTTAGTAGTGACTAGACAAGAGACCCAGTACTTC. Its translation is CASSLVVTRQETQYF.

J is TRBJ2-5 and V is TRBV5-3; weak D call: TRBD2 (6 bases). TRBV5-3 is treated as an ORF (open reading frame) with a function not yet certain. V shed 5 bases and J shed 1 base, with 9 bases lying between them. This CDR3 spans 13 amino acids. This CDR3 reads CARRSGVQETQYF. CDR3 sequence (DNA): TGTGCCAGAAGGTCGGGGGTCCAAGAGACCCAGTACTTC.

The chain recombines TRBV6-5 with TRBJ1-2; TRBD1 might be the D (6 bases). V lost 6 bases to trimming and J lost 4 bases, with 18 bases between them. The CDR3 is 15 amino acids. Germline CDR1 is MNHEY and CDR2 is SVGAGI. The CDR3 is CASSPLQTGAYGYTF. The CDR3 coding sequence is TGTGCCAGCAGCCCCCTCCAGACAGGCGCCTATGGCTACACCTTC.

The rearrangement joins TRBV11-2 to TRBJ1-5, with D unresolved. Trimming took 5 bases from V and 4 from J, leaving 12 bases between them. The CDR3 length is 14 residues. The germline V gene encodes CDR1 SGHAT and CDR2 FQNNGV. For the CDR3, the DNA is TGTGCCAGCAGCGCCCCCGGTGAGAATCAGCCCCAGCATTTT. As protein: CASSAPGENQPQHF.

The chain employs TRBV2 and TRBJ2-2, with D maybe TRBD1 (5 bases). V lost 2 bases, J lost 4 bases, and 8 bases lay in between. Germline CDR1 and CDR2: SNHLY and FYNNEI. The CDR3 is 14 residues long. The CDR3 is CASSEQGPTGELFF. In nucleotides, the CDR3 is TGTGCCAGCAGTGAACAGGGCCCCACCGGGGAGCTGTTTTTT.

The rearrangement links TRBV11-3 to TRBJ2-7; 7 nucleotides agree with TRBD2. Germline trimming cut 4 bases from V and 6 bases from J; bases unmatched to any gene: 6. The germline CDR1 and CDR2 sequences are SGHNT and YENEEA. This CDR3 spans 13 amino acids. This CDR3 reads CASSSDSGGEQYV. CDR3 DNA sequence: TGTGCCAGCAGCTCCGACTCGGGAGGCGAGCAGTACGTC.

The chain joins TRBV19 to TRBJ2-1; 7 nucleotides agree with TRBD2. With 3 bases clipped from V and 8 bases from J, the junction kept 7 bases outside the gene matches. Germline CDR1 reads LNHDA; CDR2 reads SQIVND (reference sequence). This CDR3 is 14 amino acids long. The CDR3 nucleotides are TGTGCCAGTAGTATCGGGGGAGGGTACGATGAGCAGTTCTTC. Translating it yields CASSIGGGYDEQFF.

V is TRBV28 and J is TRBJ1-2; 9 bases fit TRBD1. The CDR3 consists of 13 residues. With V trimmed by 6 bases and J by 6 bases, 5 bases remained unmatched. CDR1 MDHEN and CDR2 SYDVKM come from the germline V gene. CDR3 sequence: CASRLQGAHGYTF. CDR3 DNA: TGTGCCAGCAGACTACAGGGGGCTCATGGCTACACCTTC.

This chain uses TRBV11-2 with TRBJ2-1, with 13 bases aligning to TRBD2. Germline V lookup: CDR1 SGHAT, CDR2 FQNNGV. V gave up 4 bases and J gave up 7 bases; unmatched junction bases: 13. The CDR3 contains 18 residues. The DNA of the CDR3 is TGTGCCAGCAGCTCTCGGACTAGCGGGAGCCCCTTAGTTAATGAGCAGTTCTTC. Its protein is CASSSRTSGSPLVNEQFF.

The chain is built from TRBV27 and TRBJ1-5; 8 bases map to TRBD1. CDR1 and CDR2 from the germline V gene are MNHEY and SMNVEV (reference sequence). Trimming at V came to 5 bases and at J to 5 bases, leaving 11 bases not matched to a gene. The CDR3 is 16 amino acids. Written as DNA, the CDR3 is TGTGCCAGCAGTCCACGGACAGGGAAAGTAGATCAGCCCCAGCATTTT. It specifies CASSPRTGKVDQPQHF.

The chain has TRBV10-3 and TRBJ1-1, with D possibly matching TRBD1 (6 bases). With 11 bases removed from V and 3 bases from J, the gap between germline ends came to 13 bases. The CDR3 covers 12 residues. Per germline, CDR1 ENHRY and CDR2 SYGVKD. The CDR3 protein is CAALDRYTEAFF. In DNA form, the CDR3 reads TGTGCCGCGTTGGACAGATACACTGAAGCTTTCTTT.

This clone was observed a single time. The chain joins TRBV6-8 to TRBJ2-7; 8 bases agree with TRBD1. Losses at the gene ends were 6 bases for V and 4 bases for J; bases not matched to a gene: 8. CDR3 length: 14 residues. Germline V lookup: CDR1 MNHGY, CDR2 SAAAGT. In DNA, the CDR3 is TGTGCCAGCAGCAACGGACAGGGTGAGTACGAGCAGTACTTC. Translated: CASSNGQGEYEQYF.

This clone has a single count. The V call is TRBV27, the J call TRBJ1-1; D is unclear. With 0 bases removed from V and 1 base from J, the gap between germline ends came to 6 bases. The CDR3 covers 14 residues. Germline values: CDR1 MNHEY, CDR2 SMNVEV (reference sequence). CDR3 protein: CASSLSSRNTEAFF. The DNA of the CDR3 is TGTGCCAGCAGTTTATCAAGCCGGAACACTGAAGCTTTCTTT.

The genes are TRBV5-4 and TRBJ2-7; tentative D call: TRBD2 (6 bases). The ends were cut back, 0 bases at V and 4 bases at J, with 11 bases in the middle. CDR3 length: 14 residues. Looked up from germline, CDR1 is SGHNT and CDR2 is YYREEE (reference sequence). CDR3 nucleotides: TGTGCCAGCAGCTTGGCGGGAGAGCGTTACGAGCAGTACGTC. It is translated as CASSLAGERYEQYV.

This chain connects TRBV5-8 to TRBJ2-1, with TRBD2 matching over 12 bases. The J segment lost 7 bases and the V segment lost 5 bases, leaving 10 bases of the junction unmatched. CDR3 size: 16 residues. Germline-derived CDR1 and CDR2 are SGHTS and YDEGEE. The CDR3 nucleotides are TGTGCCAGCAGTTTGCAGCTAGCGGGAGGGCCAAATGAGCAGTTCTTC. Translated, it gives CASSLQLAGGPNEQFF.

The genes are TRBV5-6 and TRBJ1-2, with D tentatively TRBD1 (6 bases). This CDR3 contains 16 residues. Trimming removed 4 bases from V and 6 bases from J, with 22 bases in between. The germline gives CDR1 SGHDT, CDR2 YYEEEE. The CDR3 DNA reads TGTGCCAGCAGCGACCGGGACACCTACGTTTTGGATGGCTACACCTTC. Amino acid sequence: CASSDRDTYVLDGYTF.

This clone showed up just once. The rearrangement joins TRBV7-8 to TRBJ2-3; D is unresolved. Looked up from germline, CDR1 is SGHVS and CDR2 is FQNEAQ. Trimming shortened V by 2 bases and J by 0 bases, and 12 bases separated the two germline ends. CDR3 length: 16 amino acids. In nucleotides, the CDR3 is TGTGCCAGCAGCTTAAGAGCATTACGTAGCACAGATACGCAGTATTTT. This encodes CASSLRALRSTDTQYF.

This chain links TRBV27 with TRBJ2-7; no definite D call. Per germline, CDR1 MNHEY and CDR2 SMNVEV (reference sequence). CDR3 length: 14 amino acids. The germline V and J ends were trimmed by 0 bases and 3 bases, with 9 bases remaining between them. The CDR3 is CASSLSGRNYEQYF. CDR3 in DNA: TGTGCCAGCAGTTTATCTGGCAGGAACTACGAGCAGTACTTC.

This sequence joins TRBV28 and TRBJ2-7; 7 bases are shared with TRBD1. The CDR3 spans 13 residues. CDR1 and CDR2 from the germline V gene are MDHEN and SYDVKM. Trimming took 6 bases from V and 2 from J; bases not matched to a gene: 4. As DNA, the CDR3 is TGTGCCAGCAGACCAGGACAGGCCTACGAGCAGTACTTC. Protein: CASRPGQAYEQYF.

J is TRBJ2-5 and V is TRBV10-2; maybe TRBD2 (6 bases). CDR3 size: 14 residues. Germline lookup yields CDR1 WSHSY and CDR2 SAAADI. V was trimmed by 6 bases and J by 2 bases, leaving 13 bases between them. The CDR3 DNA reads TGCGCCAGCAGCCTTAGCGGTAGTCAAGAGACCCAGTACTTC. Residues: CASSLSGSQETQYF.

The chain is built from TRBV27 and TRBJ2-1, with TRBD1 matching over 9 bases. The CDR3 spans 15 residues. V was clipped by 7 bases and J by 4 bases; unmatched bases: 8. Germline V gene lookup returns CDR1 MNHEY and CDR2 SMNVEV (reference sequence). DNA for the CDR3: TGTGCCAGCATGCTGACAGGGGGACCTTACAATGAGCAGTTCTTC. Its protein product is CASMLTGGPYNEQFF.

V and J are TRBV11-2 and TRBJ1-1; D unclear. CDR3 length: 14 residues. Per germline, CDR1 SGHAT and CDR2 FQNNGV. Deletions cut 5 bases from V and 1 base from J, with 11 bases between. The CDR3 here is CASSPTGKNTEAFF. The CDR3 DNA is TGTGCCAGCAGCCCGACCGGGAAGAACACTGAAGCTTTCTTT.

The chain combines TRBV6-1 with TRBJ2-1; 10 nucleotides line up with TRBD1. The CDR3 spans 14 residues. Germline CDR1 MNHNS, CDR2 SASEGT. The ends lost 6 bases at V and 6 bases at J; junction bases unmatched: 5. CDR3 in DNA: TGTGCCAGCAGGGACGGACAGGGGGGCAATGAGCAGTTCTTC. This translates into CASRDGQGGNEQFF.